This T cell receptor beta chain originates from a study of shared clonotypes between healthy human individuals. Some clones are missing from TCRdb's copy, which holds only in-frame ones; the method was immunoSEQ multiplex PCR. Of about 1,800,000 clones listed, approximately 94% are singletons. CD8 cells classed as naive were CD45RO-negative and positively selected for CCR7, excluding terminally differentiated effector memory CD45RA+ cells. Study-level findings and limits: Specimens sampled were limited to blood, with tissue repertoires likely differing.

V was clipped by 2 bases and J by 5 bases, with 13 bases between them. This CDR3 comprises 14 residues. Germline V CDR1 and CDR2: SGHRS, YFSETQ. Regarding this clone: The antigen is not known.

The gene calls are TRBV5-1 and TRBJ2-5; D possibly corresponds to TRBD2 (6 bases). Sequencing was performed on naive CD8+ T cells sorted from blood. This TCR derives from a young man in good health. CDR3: CASSFLGSEETQYF. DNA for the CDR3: TGCGCCAGCAGCTTCCTCGGGAGTGAGGAGACCCAGTACTTC.